Shown below are 24 T cell receptor beta chains from a single sample sequenced in a study of T-cell memory formation after mild COVID-19. TCRdb itself ran the 5' RACE reads through MiXCR, one entry per CDR3 protein. The table records 92,000 or so distinct CDR3 sequences, 13% of them present only once. Sequencing input: PBMCs or a T cell subset sorted from them (not recorded which). These receptors were taken from an adult woman who had mild COVID-19 (a few samples of this study predate the infection). Cell type and time point are not known.

This rearrangement joins TRBV6-2 or TRBV6-3 to TRBJ2-1, with 9 bases identical to TRBD2. This CDR3 region has 16 residues. J was trimmed by 5 bases and V by 4 bases; bases with no gene match: 9. Germline loops: CDR1 MNHEY, CDR2 SVGEGT. The CDR3 DNA is TGTGCCAGCAGTTTGCGCGGGAGGGCCCTGGACAATGAGCAGTTCTTC. Protein sequence: CASSLRGRALDNEQFF.

This clonotype was recorded many times. The chain uses TRBV7-6 and TRBJ2-3; 12 bases fit TRBD2. CDR3 length: 19 amino acids. V lost 2 bases and J lost 3; bases outside the gene matches: 12. Germline assignment: CDR1 SGHVS and CDR2 FNYEAQ. The CDR3 DNA is TGTGCCAGCAGCTTATCGATCGGGGGGACTAGCGGGCCAACAGATACGCAGTATTTT. This gives the protein CASSLSIGGTSGPTDTQYF.

This clonotype was detected only a few times. This chain joins TRBV7-9 and TRBJ1-2; 9 bases agree with TRBD1. V dropped 0 bases and J dropped 6; count of bases not matched to a gene: 5. The germline CDR1 and CDR2 sequences are SEHNR and FQNEAQ (reference sequence). The CDR3 sequence is 15 residues long. CDR3 sequence: CASSLATGGGDGYTF. DNA for the CDR3: TGTGCCAGCAGCTTAGCGACAGGGGGTGGAGATGGCTACACCTTC.

This clonotype was observed a few times. The J gene is TRBJ2-2, the V gene TRBV12-3 or TRBV12-4, with 10 bases fitting TRBD2. J lost 1 base, V lost 7 bases, and 9 bases had no gene match. CDR3 length: 17 residues. CDR3 in amino acids: CASTLPVAGGNTGELFF. For the CDR3, the DNA is TGTGCCAGCACCCTACCCGTAGCGGGAGGGAACACCGGGGAGCTGTTTTTT.

The chain recombines TRBV3-1 with TRBJ1-1; a weak D match, TRBD1 (5 bases). Trimming removed 0 bases at V and 6 bases at J, with 14 bases between. CDR1 and CDR2 (germline): LGHDT, YNNKEL (reference sequence). The CDR3 runs 15 residues. CDR3 nucleotide sequence: TGTGCCAGCAGCCAAGAAGACCAGGGTGGCGCTGAAGCTTTCTTT. Encoded protein: CASSQEDQGGAEAFF.

This chain's CDR3 is CASSLGREGRSYEQYF. The CDR3 region has the DNA TGTGCCAGCAGTTTAGGACGGGAGGGCAGGAGCTACGAGCAGTACTTC. The V gene is TRBV12-3 or TRBV12-4, the J gene TRBJ2-7; 8 nucleotides agree with TRBD2. This CDR3 is 16 amino acids long. With V trimmed by 1 base and J by 3 bases, 8 bases remained unmatched.

This clonotype was seen a few times. The chain carries TRBV4-1 and TRBJ2-7; 8 nucleotides match TRBD2. Germline CDR1 is MGHRA and CDR2 is YSYEKL. The V and J ends lost 0 bases and 4 bases, in that order; junction bases with no gene match: 5. CDR3 size: 15 residues. The CDR3, as DNA: TGCGCCAGCAGCCAAGATCCAGGACTAGCATACGAGCAGTACTTC. The encoded protein is CASSQDPGLAYEQYF.

This clonotype was recorded a few times. The rearrangement joins TRBV11-3 to TRBJ2-5; 8 positions agree with TRBD1. Germline CDR1 reads SGHNT; CDR2 reads YENEEA. V gave up 4 bases and J gave up 3 bases; unmatched junction bases: 1. The CDR3 runs 13 residues. CDR3 loop: CASSSDREETQYF. CDR3 DNA: TGTGCCAGCAGCTCGGACAGGGAAGAGACCCAGTACTTC.

Only a few counts were recorded for this clonotype. This chain uses TRBV29-1 with TRBJ1-5; D gene uncertain. Germline CDR1 is SQVTM and CDR2 is ANQGSEA. The CDR3 has 13 residues. V was trimmed by 5 bases and J by 4 bases, leaving 12 bases between them. CDR3: CSVLPVGNQPQHF. The DNA of the CDR3 is TGCAGCGTTCTCCCGGTCGGTAATCAGCCCCAGCATTTT. The full variable domain, in which reference TRBV29-1 and TRBJ1-5 provide the parts outside the CDR3, is SAVISQKPSRDICQRGTSLTIQCQVDSQVTMMFWYRQQPGQSLTLIATANQGSEATYESGFVIDKFPISRPNLTFSTLTVSNMSPEDSSIYLCSVLPVGNQPQHFGDGTRLSIL.

This rearrangement joins TRBV7-8 to TRBJ2-7; 8 positions match TRBD2. The junction had 9 bases not matched to a gene; V was cut back by 6 bases and J by 5 bases. Germline V gene lookup returns CDR1 SGHVS and CDR2 FQNEAQ. This CDR3 contains 14 residues. Here the CDR3 DNA reads TGTGCCAGCAGGGGGACTAGTATGGCCCACGAGCAGTACTTC. This sequence encodes CASRGTSMAHEQYF.

This clonotype was counted ten times or more. The chain employs TRBV25-1 and TRBJ2-1; TRBD2 matches 11 bases. Germline V lookup: CDR1 MGHDK, CDR2 SYGVNS. The trim removed 5 bases at V and 5 bases at J, leaving 2 bases unmatched. CDR3 length: 14 residues. The CDR3 sequence is CASSPSGRNNEQFF. CDR3 coding DNA: TGTGCCAGCAGTCCTAGCGGGAGGAACAATGAGCAGTTCTTC.

This chain uses TRBV2 with TRBJ2-6; D assignment may be TRBD1 or TRBD2 (6 bases each). The CDR3 extends over 15 amino acids. The germline gives CDR1 SNHLY, CDR2 FYNNEI. Trimming took off 2 bases at V and 2 bases at J, with 7 bases between the two ends. The CDR3 coding sequence is TGTGCCAGCAGTGAAAGGGGGGCTGGGGCCAACGTCCTGACTTTC. Amino acids: CASSERGAGANVLTF.

The chain recombines TRBV12-3 or TRBV12-4 with TRBJ2-1, with D unresolved. The CDR3 length is 15 residues. Trimming cost V 5 bases and J 8 bases, with 19 bases left between them. CDR3 sequence: CASSPVGRLSDEQFF. CDR3 coding DNA: TGTGCCAGCAGTCCCGTGGGCCGGTTATCGGATGAGCAGTTCTTC.

This clonotype has a handful of counts. V usage is TRBV25-1 and J usage is TRBJ1-1, with D possibly being TRBD1 (6 bases). The length of the CDR3 is 14 residues. Per germline, CDR1 MGHDK and CDR2 SYGVNS. The ends were cut back, 4 bases at V and 3 bases at J, with 12 bases in the middle. The CDR3: CASSVGGWDTEAFF. The CDR3 DNA is TGTGCCAGCAGTGTGGGGGGCTGGGACACTGAAGCTTTCTTT.

This chain links TRBV29-1 with TRBJ1-2, with 7 bases fitting TRBD1. Germline CDR1 reads SQVTM; CDR2 reads ANQGSEA. The CDR3 runs to 16 residues. V was clipped by 4 bases and J by 3 bases; unmatched bases: 14. This chain's CDR3 is CSVVGDSLSSHYGYTF. The CDR3 nucleotides are TGCAGCGTTGTCGGGGACAGCCTATCCTCCCACTATGGCTACACCTTC.

The V gene is TRBV12-3 or TRBV12-4, the J gene TRBJ2-7; 10 bases agree with TRBD2. Unmatched junction bases numbered 23, after V lost 3 bases and J lost 3 bases. This CDR3 has 21 residues. The CDR3 DNA reads as TGTGCCAGCAGTTTCTGGGTAGTGAGTGGAATCCCCGGACTAGCGGACTACGAGCAGTACTTC. Protein sequence: CASSFWVVSGIPGLADYEQYF.

The V and J genes are TRBV12-3 or TRBV12-4 and TRBJ2-3, with a possible D match to TRBD2 (5 bases). V lost 6 bases, J lost 2 bases, and 12 bases lay in between. The CDR3 runs to 14 residues. DNA for the CDR3: TGTGCCAGCAGCGTCACTAGTACCACAGATACGCAGTATTTT. It specifies CASSVTSTTDTQYF.

This clonotype was recorded a few times. The chain has TRBV6-5 and TRBJ2-1; TRBD2 aligns across 11 bases. Germline assignment: CDR1 MNHEY and CDR2 SVGAGI. This CDR3 spans 15 amino acids. V dropped 5 bases and J dropped 4; count of bases not matched to a gene: 4. CDR3 protein: CASSTGLAGYNEQFF. The CDR3 DNA sequence: TGTGCCAGCAGTACCGGACTAGCGGGTTACAATGAGCAGTTCTTC.

CDR3 DNA sequence: TGTGCCAGCAGCCCGGGGGGACAGGCATCCTACGAGCAGTACTTC. It codes for CASSPGGQASYEQYF. This chain uses TRBV5-6 with TRBJ2-7; D possibly corresponds to TRBD1 (8 bases). The CDR3 sequence is 15 residues long. With 4 bases removed from V and 1 base from J, the gap between germline ends came to 15 bases. Germline CDR1 is SGHDT and CDR2 is YYEEEE.

The chain has TRBV6-1 and TRBJ2-7; D ambiguous. Looked up from germline, CDR1 is MNHNS and CDR2 is SASEGT. The V end lost 2 bases, the J end lost 6 bases, and 5 bases lay between the germline ends. The CDR3 runs to 11 residues. CDR3 amino acids: CASSEYIEQYF. CDR3 nucleotides: TGTGCCAGCAGTGAATACATCGAGCAGTACTTC.

In this sample, this clonotype turned up many times. The CDR3 here is CASSFVGVRYEQYF. CDR3 in DNA: TGTGCCAGCAGCTTCGTCGGGGTTAGGTACGAGCAGTACTTC. The rearrangement uses TRBV7-9 and TRBJ2-7; weak D call: TRBD2 (5 bases). Per the germline V gene, CDR1 is SEHNR and CDR2 is FQNEAQ (reference sequence). Trimming took 3 bases from V and 4 from J, leaving 13 bases between them. The CDR3 runs to 14 residues.

This clonotype has a handful of counts. The V and J genes are TRBV13 and TRBJ2-1; D is tentatively TRBD1 or TRBD2 (6 bases each). CDR1 and CDR2 from the germline V gene are PRHDT and FYEKMQ (reference sequence). The CDR3 extends over 17 amino acids. Trimming shortened V by 5 bases and J by 0 bases, and 17 bases separated the two germline ends. Written as DNA, the CDR3 is TGTGCCAGCAGCCCACGAGAGGGGGGAAGCTCCTACAATGAGCAGTTCTTC. Encoded protein: CASSPREGGSSYNEQFF.

The rearrangement joins TRBV20-1 to TRBJ2-7; TRBD1 agrees at 9 bases. This CDR3 comprises 11 residues. The germline gives CDR1 DFQATT, CDR2 SNEGSKA (reference sequence). V trimming: 6 bases; J trimming: 5 bases; junction bases outside the gene matches: 2. In nucleotides, the CDR3 is TGCAGTGCGGGACAGGGAAACGAGCAGTACTTC. It is translated as CSAGQGNEQYF.

This clonotype was detected ten times or more. The V and J genes are TRBV15 and TRBJ2-7; a weak D match, TRBD2 (6 bases). The germline CDR1 and CDR2 sequences are LNHNV and YYDKDF (reference sequence). The CDR3 runs 14 residues. Trimming took off 3 bases at V and 5 bases at J, with 14 bases between the two ends. As DNA, the CDR3 is TGTGCCACCAGCAGTGCTGGGGGGTGGGACGAGCAGTACTTC. It yields the protein CATSSAGGWDEQYF.